This T cell receptor beta chain comes out of a study of T-cell reconstitution after alpha-beta-depleted transplantation in children. General study findings and limits: It was newly produced T cells that mostly accounted for T-cell counts and diversity one year after transplant. Surviving recipient T cells and thymic progenitors underlay high day-60 TCRbeta diversity in some patients.

The authors prepared the TCRbeta library with unique molecular identifiers. TCRdb re-derived calls from the PCR reads in MiXCR, one entry per CDR3 protein. Here the sample spans hundreds of thousands of distinct CDR3 sequences, 10% to 15% being singletons. This CDR3 has 13 amino acids. Trimming took off 5 bases at V and 6 bases at J, with 16 bases between the two ends. Germline lookup yields CDR1 SQVTM and CDR2 ANQGSEA. This clonotype was counted only a few times. Its antigen is as yet unknown. The source was PBMCs, mostly from graft donor cells, collected 360 days after TCRalphabeta/CD19-depleted stem cell transplant. This sequence joins TRBV29-1 and TRBJ2-5, with D tentatively TRBD2 (5 bases). This clonotype originated in a male patient under 18 who had a stem cell transplant for acute myeloid leukemia, so the T cells may come from the graft donor. In nucleotides, the CDR3 is TGCAGCGTTTCTGGGGAGATAAAAAAGACCCAGTACTTC. It yields the protein CSVSGEIKKTQYF.